This T cell receptor (beta chain) was profiled in a study of T cell responses to AZD1222 COVID-19 vaccine (dated by TCRdb to the early 2020s). In terms of the full investigation: AZD1222 recipients with second doses at about 4 weeks or about 12 weeks were pooled, because spike-specific TCR depth and breadth did not differ between schedules. TCR sequencing covered 233 trial participants: 200 to 210 given two doses of AZD1222 and 26 given two doses of MenACWY control vaccine. Trial participants were enrolled into age subgroups of 18-55, 56-69 and 70-plus years, which contained around 150, 28 and 57 TCR-sequenced participants, respectively. Paper-wide results and their limitations: Conclusions about previously exposed vaccinees are limited because only six or seven AZD1222 recipients were SARS-CoV-2 seropositive at baseline. The 56-69-year group was small, and its depth increase did not reach significance, likely because of low power. Because no day 14 peak-response samples were available, the repertoires could be characterized only after the peak T cell response. Reportedly, almost half of the unique spike-specific TCRs recognized epitopes lying outside the regions that are mutated in the B.1.351 and B.1.1.7 variants. Vaccine-associated CD4 TCRs spanned the whole spike protein, with dominant responses in regions 160-218 and 743-854. Participants were mostly white British and included more females than males, and it was suggested by the authors that clonal diversity may have been underestimated. A significant rise in spike-specific TCR breadth and depth was observed after two AZD1222 doses relative to day 0 and relative to MenACWY recipients.

The CDR3 regions of human TCRbeta chains were analyzed by immunosequencing. The authors processed their data as follows. TCRs in the repertoires were matched against a reference library of SARS-CoV-2-specific TCRs that had been generated with the MIRA antigen-specificity platform. Breadth was defined as the fraction of unique TCRs that were SARS-CoV-2-associated, and depth was defined as the fraction of total T cells that were SARS-CoV-2-associated. Each spike-specific TCR was assigned to its reactive spike region and to a CD4 or CD8 class using the MIRA data. Log10-transformed breadth and depth values were compared by one-way ANOVA with Sidak's multiple comparisons tests. Entries here come from immuneACCESS through TCRdb and include only in-frame sequences with V and J called. Some clones fail to appear in such tables; in the studies checked, an unresolved V gene covers under half of the shortfall, and the cause of the remainder is unknown. V and J calls and clone size are copied from that table; D and trimming were computed from the DNA. The sample records 90,000 to 110,000 clones, over 80% of which are singletons. Jointly, the top ten make up around 7% of the sample.

This clone was counted between two and nine times. What antigen it recognizes has not been identified. No clone much larger than this one lies a single base away; base qualities are absent. The time point label for this specimen denotes: baseline before first vaccination. The vaccinee samples were drawn from two UK trials, COV001 and COV002, one of which was a single-blind randomized controlled phase 2/3 trial testing AZD1222 (ChAdOx1 nCoV-19) in healthy adults. Trial participant PBMC samples were collected at day 0 and day 28 after the second dose for TCRbeta chain sequencing. The sequence came from an adult in good health. Sequences were derived from peripheral blood, sampled on day 0 of AZD1222 vaccination.

The CDR3 protein sequence reads: CASSGQGTYEQYF. The sequenced DNA: TGTGCCAGCAGTGGACAGGGTACCTACGAGCAGTACTTC. The V and J segments used are TRBV2 and TRBJ2-7; TRBD1 matches 7 bases in the middle. The CDR3 sequence holds 13 residues, the cysteine and phenylalanine included. Only CDR3 DNA remains: 39 bases, in frame from the first base. Trimming accounts for 4 bases at V and 2 bases at J, while the number of junction bases matched to no gene is 2. The germline V gene encodes CDR1 SNHLY and CDR2 FYNNEI.